A single sample is the source of the 29 T cell receptor beta chains below, sequenced in a study of molecular identifiers for immune sequencing clone quantification. TCRdb re-called the PCR reads with MiXCR, one entry per CDR3 protein. Counted here are roughly 320,000 distinct CDR3 sequences, 20% to 25% occurring once; the ten biggest clones make up over 0.7%. Sequencing used naive CD8+ T cells from blood, with Jurkat cell RNA spiked in. Noted subset: FACS-sorted CD8+CD4-CCR7+CD45RA+ naive T cells. The receptor source for this set is a human donor in good health. Some libraries in this study had Jurkat cell RNA spiked in.

Concerning this clonotype: This may be a read error, as it is one base from a much larger clone. The chain employs TRBV20-1 and TRBJ2-7; D tentatively fits TRBD1 or TRBD2 (7 bases each). The V gene's germline CDR1 is DFQATT and CDR2 SNEGSKA (reference sequence). This CDR3 is 13 amino acids long. V lost 5 bases and J 3 bases, leaving 14 bases between the germline ends. The CDR3 DNA reads TGCAGTGCTGGGCAGGGGGGGAACTACGAGCAGTACTTC. Its protein is CSAGQGGNYEQYF.

With regard to this clonotype: Its ends do not fully match the called genes, so a read error is possible. The J gene is TRBJ2-3, the V gene TRBV24-1, with a weak D call TRBD2 (5 bases). Germline assignment: CDR1 KGHDR and CDR2 SFDVKD. The CDR3 spans 12 residues. The DNA for the CDR3 is TGTGCCACCAGTCGGGGAGCAGATACGCGGTATTTT. It codes for CATSRGADTRYF.

This clonotype was counted ten times or more. The gene calls are TRBV5-1 and TRBJ2-3, with 10 bases aligning to TRBD1. The CDR3 runs to 16 residues. Germline CDR1 and CDR2: SGHRS and YFSETQ. V lost 5 bases and J lost 5; bases outside the gene matches: 11. CDR3 in amino acids: CASRTGQGRPRDTQYF. Written as DNA, the CDR3 is TGCGCCAGCAGAACGGGACAGGGGCGTCCAAGAGATACGCAGTATTTT.

At least ten counts were recorded for this clonotype. The V gene is TRBV7-2, the J gene TRBJ1-1, with D possibly being TRBD1 (5 bases). Germline V gives CDR1 SGHTA, CDR2 FQGNSA. Trimming pared 4 bases from V and 0 bases from J, leaving 12 bases between. The CDR3 is made up of 15 amino acids. CDR3 loop: CASSSPTAVNTEAFF. In DNA, the CDR3 is TGTGCCAGCAGCTCCCCGACAGCGGTGAACACTGAAGCTTTCTTT.

This clonotype was seen many times. The rearrangement uses TRBV7-9 and TRBJ2-2; D may be TRBD1 (5 bases). CDR1 and CDR2 (germline): SEHNR, FQNEAQ (reference sequence). Deletions cut 4 bases from V and 4 bases from J, with 13 bases between. This CDR3 spans 15 amino acids. CDR3 nucleotide sequence: TGTGCCAGCAGCTCCCCGAAGACAGTCACCGGGGAGCTGTTTTTT. Translating gives CASSSPKTVTGELFF.

This clonotype was seen a handful of times. The chain has TRBV12-3 or TRBV12-4 and TRBJ1-3; TRBD1 matches 8 bases. The J segment lost 2 bases and the V segment lost 6 bases, leaving 6 bases of the junction unmatched. This CDR3 is built from 15 residues. CDR3 sequence reads: CASSLQTGAGNTIYF. As DNA, the CDR3 is TGTGCCAGCAGCCTCCAGACAGGGGCTGGAAACACCATATATTTT.

Many counts were recorded for this clonotype. The V gene is TRBV4-3, the J gene TRBJ2-7; 9 bases are a match to TRBD2. The CDR3 is 14 residues long. The germline CDR1 and CDR2 sequences are LGHNA and YSLEER. J lost 4 bases, V lost 4 bases, and 5 bases had no gene match. The CDR3 coding sequence is TGCGCCAGCAGCCCGAGCGGGGGGAGTTACGAGCAGTACTTC. It codes for CASSPSGGSYEQYF.

As regards this clonotype: Possible read error: a much larger clone is one base away. Since no conserved phenylalanine or tryptophan closes the CDR3, a read error is the likely cause. This chain joins TRBV7-2 and TRBJ1-5; 10 bases map to TRBD1. The V and J ends lost 7 bases and 6 bases, in that order; junction bases with no gene match: 9. Per the germline V gene, CDR1 is SGHTA and CDR2 is FQGNSA. This CDR3 has 15 amino acids. CDR3 DNA: TGTGCCAGCACCACCGGGACAGGGGAGTTTCAGCCCCAGCATTCT. This translates into CASTTGTGEFQPQHS.

A few counts support this clonotype. The V gene is TRBV20-1, the J gene TRBJ2-7, with TRBD2 matching over 12 bases. Germline CDR1 reads DFQATT; CDR2 reads SNEGSKA (reference sequence). V was pared by 8 bases and J by 3 bases, with 14 bases of the junction left unmatched. CDR3 size: 16 residues. The CDR3 coding sequence is TGCAGTCCTGAGGGGGGAGGACTAGCGGGGCACTACGAGCAGTACTTC. Encoded protein: CSPEGGGLAGHYEQYF.

This clonotype was counted at least ten times. The genes are TRBV7-9 and TRBJ2-7; TRBD2 agrees at 9 bases. The length of the CDR3 is 16 residues. V trimming: 0 bases; J trimming: 3 bases; junction bases outside the gene matches: 6. The V gene's germline CDR1 is SEHNR and CDR2 FQNEAQ (reference sequence). CDR3 sequence reads: CASSLAVAGVGYEQYF. DNA for the CDR3: TGTGCCAGCAGCTTAGCGGTAGCGGGAGTTGGCTACGAGCAGTACTTC.

This clonotype was observed a single time. It may be a read error: a sequence one base away is much more abundant. This chain connects TRBV4-2 to TRBJ2-1, with a weak D call TRBD2 (6 bases). Germline CDR1 reads LGHNA; CDR2 reads YNFKEQ. This CDR3 has 16 residues. The CDR3 sequence: CASSQDLTGAPHEQSF. The CDR3 DNA follows: TGTGCCAGCAGCCAAGATTTGACGGGAGCGCCCCATGAGCAGTCCTTC.

This clonotype was counted only a few times. The V call is TRBV7-6, the J call TRBJ2-5; 8 bases are shared with TRBD1. V lost 0 bases and J lost 1; bases outside the gene matches: 1. The CDR3 loop spans 15 amino acids. Germline CDR1 reads SGHVS; CDR2 reads FNYEAQ. The CDR3 loop reads CASSLADRGQETQYF. The CDR3 region has the DNA TGTGCCAGCAGCTTAGCAGACAGGGGCCAAGAGACCCAGTACTTC.

This clonotype was counted at least ten times. The chain couples TRBV12-3 or TRBV12-4 to TRBJ2-7; TRBD1 matches 9 bases. CDR3 length equals 14 residues. V gave up 3 bases and J gave up 7 bases; unmatched junction bases: 7. CDR3 DNA: TGTGCCAGCAGTTTCGGGACAGGGCTCGAAGAGCAGTACTTC. Translating it yields CASSFGTGLEEQYF.

This clonotype was found many times. The chain carries TRBV7-2 and TRBJ2-7, with 13 bases aligning to TRBD2. The CDR3 runs to 15 residues. Trimming cost V 5 bases and J 4 bases; bases outside gene matches: 5. The germline V gene encodes CDR1 SGHTA and CDR2 FQGNSA. CDR3 coding DNA: TGTGCCAGCAGCCTCTGGACTAGCGGGGGTTACGAGCAGTACTTC. As protein: CASSLWTSGGYEQYF. Full variable domain (rest looked up from reference TRBV7-2 and TRBJ2-7): GAGVSQSPSNKVTEKGKDVELRCDPISGHTALYWYRQSLGQGLEFLIYFQGNSAPDKSGLPSDRFSAERTGGSVSTLTIQRTQQEDSAVYLCASSLWTSGGYEQYFGPGTRLTVT.

At least ten counts were recorded for this clonotype. This sequence joins TRBV28 and TRBJ2-3, with D tentatively TRBD2 (6 bases). This CDR3 has 14 residues. Germline V gives CDR1 MDHEN, CDR2 SYDVKM. V was shortened by 5 bases and J by 4 bases, with 13 bases between the two germline ends. Here the CDR3 reads CASSPRLGADTQYF. The DNA of the CDR3 is TGTGCCAGCAGTCCCCGACTAGGCGCAGATACGCAGTATTTT.

This clonotype came up many times. This chain connects TRBV12-3 or TRBV12-4 to TRBJ2-3; 10 nucleotides match TRBD1. The CDR3 length is 15 residues. J gave up 1 base and V 6 bases, and 4 bases lay outside the gene matches. Written as DNA, the CDR3 is TGTGCCAGCAGAGGGGACAGGGGAGGCACAGATACGCAGTATTTT. Its translation: CASRGDRGGTDTQYF.

Comment on this clonotype: A much bigger clone sits one base away, suggesting this may be a read error. This chain links TRBV19 with TRBJ2-2; tentative D call: TRBD1 (5 bases). CDR1 is LNHDA and CDR2 is SQIVND in the germline V gene (reference sequence). The CDR3 runs 14 residues. Trimming took off 10 bases at V and 4 bases at J, with 16 bases between the two ends. CDR3 sequence: CATDAGSITGELFF. The CDR3 DNA reads as TGTGCCACCGATGCAGGGTCGATCACCGGGGAGCTGTTTTTT.

This clonotype was detected only a few times. The chain carries TRBV30 and TRBJ2-7; TRBD2 might be the D (5 bases). The germline V gene encodes CDR1 GTSNPN and CDR2 SVGIG (reference sequence). The V end was cut by 1 base, the J end by 3 bases, with 13 bases between. The CDR3 spans 14 residues. The CDR3 DNA sequence: TGTGCCTGGAGTGAGCCGGGATTGAACTACGAGCAGTACTTC. Encoded protein: CAWSEPGLNYEQYF.

Many counts were recorded for this clonotype. The gene calls are TRBV5-6 and TRBJ1-5, with D maybe TRBD1 (5 bases). The germline CDR1 and CDR2 sequences are SGHDT and YYEEEE. Trimming removed 1 base from V and 8 bases from J, with 10 bases in between. The CDR3 is 13 residues long. CDR3 DNA sequence: TGTGCCAGCAGCTTGTCGGGGGAGGAGCCCCAGCATTTT. The encoded protein is CASSLSGEEPQHF.

This chain connects TRBV14 to TRBJ1-1; D gene unclear. Trimming removed 0 bases from V and 4 bases from J, with 15 bases in between. This CDR3 has 16 amino acids. Germline CDR1 and CDR2: SGHDN and FVKESK. This CDR3 reads CASSQDIKGWGTEAFF. In nucleotides, the CDR3 is TGTGCCAGCAGCCAAGATATAAAGGGTTGGGGCACTGAAGCTTTCTTT.

This clonotype was seen many times. This chain's CDR3 is CASSLGASYQETQYF. For the CDR3, the DNA is TGTGCCAGCAGTTTAGGGGCATCGTACCAAGAGACCCAGTACTTC. The V call is TRBV27, the J call TRBJ2-5, with D maybe TRBD1 (5 bases). Deletions cut 2 bases from V and 0 bases from J, with 10 bases between. The CDR3 loop spans 15 amino acids. Germline CDR1 reads MNHEY; CDR2 reads SMNVEV (reference sequence).

Regarding this clonotype: This may be a read error, as it is one base from a much larger clone. This chain links TRBV4-2 with TRBJ2-3, with 10 bases aligning to TRBD2. The CDR3 is 16 amino acids. Looked up from germline, CDR1 is LGHNA and CDR2 is YNFKEQ. V was clipped by 0 bases and J by 5 bases; unmatched bases: 5. This chain's CDR3 is CASSQDPSGSVDTQYF. The CDR3 region has the DNA TGTGCCAGCAGCCAAGATCCTAGCGGGAGTGTAGATACGCAGTATTTT.

This clonotype has ten or more counts. The V gene is TRBV23-1, the J gene TRBJ2-3; 10 bases match TRBD2. TRBV23-1 is assigned to the ORF class and has an uncertain function. J was trimmed by 5 bases and V by 2 bases; bases with no gene match: 16. This CDR3 spans 19 amino acids. CDR3 residues: CASSQPHNLAGVREDTQYF. DNA of the CDR3: TGCGCCAGCAGTCAACCCCACAATCTAGCGGGAGTTCGGGAAGATACGCAGTATTTT.

Comments on this clonotype: At one boundary the junction diverges from the germline segment, which might be a read error. This rearrangement joins TRBV4-3 to TRBJ2-2, with 10 bases identical to TRBD1. The CDR3 has 15 amino acids. Germline values: CDR1 LGHNA, CDR2 YSLEER. CDR3 DNA sequence: TGCGCCAGCGGCCAGTTTGACAGGGGGCCCGGGGAGCTGTTTTTT. Its protein product is CASGQFDRGPGELFF.

In its sample, this clonotype was seen many times. The chain combines TRBV28 with TRBJ2-3, with 8 bases identical to TRBD2. The V segment lost 3 bases and the J segment 6 bases; nucleotides outside the gene matches: 8. Germline V gene data show CDR1 as MDHEN and CDR2 as SYDVKM. The CDR3 length is 15 residues. In DNA form, the CDR3 reads TGTGCCAGCAGTTTTATCGGGGGGGCTGAGGATACGCAGTATTTT. Translated: CASSFIGGAEDTQYF.

As to this clonotype: One base away lies a much larger clone, so this may be a sequencing read error. The rearrangement uses TRBV11-2 and TRBJ2-1; D may be TRBD2 (5 bases). The CDR3 covers 17 residues. Trimming shortened V by 5 bases and J by 0 bases, and 17 bases separated the two germline ends. Germline CDR1 and CDR2: SGHAT and FQNNGV. The CDR3 sequence: CASSPPGAASSYNEQFF. The CDR3 nucleotides read TGTGCCAGCAGCCCCCCCGGAGCGGCCAGCTCCTACAATGAGCAGTTCTTC.

The V call is TRBV18, the J call TRBJ2-1, with D possibly being TRBD1 (6 bases). Per the germline V gene, CDR1 is KGHSH and CDR2 is LQKENI. This CDR3 contains 16 residues. V dropped 3 bases and J dropped 6 bases, with 18 bases sitting between them. The CDR3: CASSPQGSGATNEQFF. CDR3 DNA: TGTGCCAGCTCACCCCAGGGGAGCGGAGCGACCAATGAGCAGTTCTTC. The complete variable domain, with remaining parts taken from reference TRBV18 and TRBJ2-1, reads NAGVMQNPRHLVRRRGQEARLRCSPMKGHSHVYWYRQLPEEGLKFMVYLQKENIIDESGMPKERFSAEFPKEGPSILRIQQVVRGDSAAYFCASSPQGSGATNEQFFGPGTRLTVL.

Ten or more counts support this clonotype. The chain joins TRBV27 to TRBJ2-7, with D tentatively TRBD2 (5 bases). V was shortened by 10 bases and J by 0 bases, with 7 bases between the two germline ends. CDR1 and CDR2 (germline): MNHEY, SMNVEV (reference sequence). This CDR3 is 11 amino acids long. DNA for the CDR3: TGTGCCACCGGGGACTCCTACGAGCAGTACTTC. Translated, it gives CATGDSYEQYF.

This clonotype was counted ten times or more. The chain recombines TRBV3-1 with TRBJ2-3; possibly TRBD2 for D (5 bases). This CDR3 has 15 amino acids. V lost 1 base to trimming and J lost 2 bases, with 10 bases between them. The V gene's germline CDR1 is LGHDT and CDR2 YNNKEL (reference sequence). The CDR3 coding sequence is TGTGCCAGCAGCCAAGGAGGGTTTGTCACAGATACGCAGTATTTT. It yields the protein CASSQGGFVTDTQYF.